The rows below give T cell receptor beta chains drawn from one sample of a study of CD8 T cells in Susac syndrome. Each CDR3 protein is one row after TCRdb ran MiXCR on the immunoSEQ multiplex PCR reads. The data hold roughly 400,000 distinct CDR3 sequences, with around 85% observed a single time. Sequencing input: CD8+ T cells from PBMCs. The receptor set was obtained from a human donor with multiple sclerosis. Both conserved end residues are part of each CDR3. D genes are given only for firm matches. Rows may omit the clone size; those that give it use once, few, many or a size class.

size	V	J	D	DNA	CDR3
-	TRBV7-2	TRBJ2-1	-	TGTGCCAGCAGCCTAGGGTATGCTGAGCAGTTCTTC	CASSLGYAEQFF
-	TRBV19	TRBJ1-1	-	TGTGCCAGTTCGATTGGCCCCGAACTGGGGGAAGCTTTCTTT	CASSIGPELGEAFF
-	TRBV28	TRBJ2-1	TRBD2	TGTGCCAGCAGTTTATTTTCCGGGAGGACCTACAATGAGCAGTTCTTC	CASSLFSGRTYNEQFF
-	TRBV30	TRBJ1-2	TRBD1	TGTGCCTGGAGAGGACAGGCCGGATCTTTTAACTATGGCTACACCTTC	CAWRGQAGSFNYGYTF
-	TRBV6-4	TRBJ2-1	-	TGTGCCAGCAGTGACGAATCTGTTGATGAGCAGTTCTTC	CASSDESVDEQFF
-	TRBV20-1	TRBJ2-1	TRBD1	TGCAGTGCTGGGGACAGGGTAATTGATGAGCAGTTCTTC	CSAGDRVIDEQFF
-	TRBV28	TRBJ1-2	TRBD1	TGTGCCAGCAGTTTGCTTCCAGGGGGCGTTTCGAGAGGCTACACCTTC	CASSLLPGGVSRGYTF
-	TRBV6-1	TRBJ1-1	TRBD1	TGTGCCAGCATTTGGGACAGGGGGACTGAAGCTTTCTTT	CASIWDRGTEAFF
-	TRBV6-1	TRBJ2-3	TRBD1	TGTGCCAGCAGTGAATGGGACAGGGAAGATACGCAGTATTTT	CASSEWDREDTQYF
once	TRBV6-6	TRBJ2-7	-	TGTGCCAGCAACCCAGGGCCAGTAATAGGGCAGTACTTC	CASNPGPVIGQYF
once	TRBV20-1	TRBJ1-1	TRBD1	TGCAGTGCGCCCTTAGGCAGGGGGCGCACTGAAGCTTTCTTT	CSAPLGRGRTEAFF
-	TRBV10-2	TRBJ2-1	TRBD2	TGCGCCAGCAGTGAATACGAGACTAGCATCGATGAGCAGTTCTTC	CASSEYETSIDEQFF
-	TRBV2	TRBJ1-2	-	TGTGCCAGCAGTGAAGCGGGAGGGATAGGACGGCATGGCTACACCTTC	CASSEAGGIGRHGYTF
-	TRBV20-1	TRBJ2-5	-	TGCAGTGGTAGAAGGAGCGCGTACCAAGAGACCCAGTACTTC	CSGRRSAYQETQYF
once	TRBV7-9	TRBJ1-6	TRBD1	TGTGCCAGCAGCGGCAGACAGGGGGTATCCTATAATTCACCCCTCCACTTT	CASSGRQGVSYNSPLHF
-	TRBV29-1	TRBJ2-7	-	TGCAGCGTTGAAGGGCAGGCGGAGTACGAGCAGTACTTC	CSVEGQAEYEQYF
-	TRBV29-1	TRBJ1-4	-	TGCAGCGTTGTCTACGGTGAAAAACTGTTTTTT	CSVVYGEKLFF
-	TRBV5-1	TRBJ1-1	-	TGCGCCAGCAACAAAGGGGAGAACACTGAAGCTTTCTTT	CASNKGENTEAFF
-	TRBV4-1	TRBJ1-3	-	TGCGCCAGCAGCCAGTGGGGTCCTGGAAACACCATATATTTT	CASSQWGPGNTIYF
-	TRBV7-6	TRBJ2-1	-	TGTGCCAGCAGCTTAATGCTAGCGAATGAGCAGTTCTTC	CASSLMLANEQFF
few	TRBV6-2/TRBV6-3	TRBJ2-7	-	TGTGCCAGCAGTTACCCGGGTGGCGGCGAGCAGTACTTC	CASSYPGGGEQYF
-	TRBV11-2	TRBJ1-4	-	TGTGCCAGCAGCTTCGGGGTAGTTGCTAATGAAAAACTGTTTTTT	CASSFGVVANEKLFF
-	TRBV10-3	TRBJ2-7	TRBD2	TGTGCCATCAGTGGGGTAGCGGGATCGGCCCGCCCCGCTCTGAACGAGCAGTACTTC	CAISGVAGSARPALNEQYF
-	TRBV30	TRBJ1-2	TRBD1	TGTGCCTGGGGACAGGGAATATCTAACTATGGCTACACCTTC	CAWGQGISNYGYTF
-	TRBV15	TRBJ2-7	TRBD1	TGTGCCACCAGCAGAGGGACAGGGGGTAGCGGCGAGCAGTACTTC	CATSRGTGGSGEQYF
-	TRBV27	TRBJ1-2	TRBD1	TGTGCCAGCAGTCCCCTCACACAGGGGGCCTTCTATGGCTACACCTTC	CASSPLTQGAFYGYTF
-	TRBV27	TRBJ1-5	TRBD1	TGTGCCAGCAGTCCCGGGACAGGGGGGACTCAGCCCCAGCATTTT	CASSPGTGGTQPQHF
-	TRBV29-1	TRBJ2-1	-	TGCAGCGTTGGACCGGGCGAGTCGAATGAGCAGTTCTTC	CSVGPGESNEQFF
-	TRBV14	TRBJ1-4	-	TGTGCCAGCAGCTGGACCGCCCGAGGTGAAAAACTGTTTTTT	CASSWTARGEKLFF
-	TRBV7-9	TRBJ1-2	-	TGTGCCAGCAGCTTATTTGACTTTGGGGGCTCGGAGAGATATGGCTACACCTTC	CASSLFDFGGSERYGYTF
-	TRBV6-2/TRBV6-3	TRBJ1-5	-	TGTGCCAGCAGTGGACGTAGCAATCAGCCCCAGCATTTT	CASSGRSNQPQHF
-	TRBV6-4	TRBJ2-1	TRBD1	TGTGCCAGCAGCCCCGGGACAGGAGACCACAATGAGCAGTTCTTC	CASSPGTGDHNEQFF
-	TRBV20-1	TRBJ2-4	TRBD1	TGCAGTGCTAGAGAAGGTCTTGGGACAGCCAGGAACAGGTTGGGGGCGAAAAACATTCAGTACTTC	CSAREGLGTARNRLGAKNIQYF
-	TRBV3-1	TRBJ1-1	TRBD1	TGTGCCAGCAGCGATGGACAGGCCAACACTGAAGCTTTCTTT	CASSDGQANTEAFF
many	TRBV12-3/TRBV12-4	TRBJ2-7	-	TGTGCCAGCAGTTTTGGGTCTAGTAACGAGCAGTACTTC	CASSFGSSNEQYF
-	TRBV5-1	TRBJ2-7	-	TGCGCCAGCAGCTTGGACCAGGGGTTTAACGAGCAGTACTTC	CASSLDQGFNEQYF
-	TRBV3-1	TRBJ2-5	TRBD2	TGTGCCAGCAGCCACCGCCCTGGAGCGGGGGAGCAAGAGACCCAGTACTTC	CASSHRPGAGEQETQYF
-	TRBV27	TRBJ2-3	TRBD2	TGTGCCAGGGGACTAGCGGGAGTTCAGACGCAGTATTTT	CARGLAGVQTQYF